The entry that follows covers one T cell receptor (beta chain) sequence. Its antigen is undetermined. This record comes from a study of long-term antiretroviral therapy in people with HIV. The study, taken as a whole, reports: Controls showed broader CDR3 length ranges than did the HIV repertoires. Upon ART, diversity increased but remained lower than transplant donor controls.

The assay used was immunoSEQ (version v3.0), run at survey level. Clones were read by immunoSEQ multiplex PCR, and TCRdb kept only the in-frame ones, dropping some. The sample has about 25,000 clones; 75% to 90% are singletons. The CDR3 runs to 13 residues. With V trimmed by 8 bases and J by 4 bases, 0 bases remained unmatched. Per the germline V gene, CDR1 is MDHEN and CDR2 is SYDVKM. The sequenced sample was unsorted PBMCs, obtained 2.9 years after starting antiretroviral therapy. The TCR originated in a man aged 50 to 60 with HIV. The chain uses TRBV28 and TRBJ2-1; the match to TRBD2 covers 12 bases. CDR3 sequence reads: CASGTSGYNEQFF. Written as DNA, the CDR3 is TGTGCCAGCGGGACTAGCGGGTACAATGAGCAGTTCTTC.